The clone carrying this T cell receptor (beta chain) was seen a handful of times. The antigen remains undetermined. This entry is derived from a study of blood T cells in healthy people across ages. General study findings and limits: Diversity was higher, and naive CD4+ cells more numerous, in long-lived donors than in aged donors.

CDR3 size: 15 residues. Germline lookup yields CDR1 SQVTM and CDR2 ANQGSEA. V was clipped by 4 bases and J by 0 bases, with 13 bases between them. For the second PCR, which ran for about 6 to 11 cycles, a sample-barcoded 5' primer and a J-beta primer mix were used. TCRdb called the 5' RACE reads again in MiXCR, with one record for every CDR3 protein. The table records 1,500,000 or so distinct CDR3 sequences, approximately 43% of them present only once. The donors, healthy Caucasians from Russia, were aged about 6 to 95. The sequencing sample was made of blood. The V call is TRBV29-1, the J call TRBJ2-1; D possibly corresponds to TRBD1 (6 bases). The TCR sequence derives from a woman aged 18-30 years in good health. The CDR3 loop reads CSVAGHLFSYNEQFF. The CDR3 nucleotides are TGCAGCGTTGCGGGACACCTATTCTCCTACAATGAGCAGTTCTTC.